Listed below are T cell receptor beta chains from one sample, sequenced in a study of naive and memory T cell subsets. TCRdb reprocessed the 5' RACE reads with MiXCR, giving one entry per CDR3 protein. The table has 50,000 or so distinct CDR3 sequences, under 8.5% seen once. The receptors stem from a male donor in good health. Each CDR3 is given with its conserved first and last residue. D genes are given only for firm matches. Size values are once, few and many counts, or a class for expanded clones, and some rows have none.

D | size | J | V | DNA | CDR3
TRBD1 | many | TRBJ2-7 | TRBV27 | TGTGCCAGCAGTTTAGGGACAGGGGGACCCTACGAGCAGTACTTC | CASSLGTGGPYEQYF
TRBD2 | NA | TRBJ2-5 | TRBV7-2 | TGTGCCAGCAGCTCCGGTCCCCCAGCGGGGGGTACCCGGAGAGAGACCCAGTACTTC | CASSSGPPAGGTRRETQYF
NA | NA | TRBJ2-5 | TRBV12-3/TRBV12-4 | TGTGCCAGCACCCCAGAGGCGGGAAGAGAGACCCAGTACTTC | CASTPEAGRETQYF
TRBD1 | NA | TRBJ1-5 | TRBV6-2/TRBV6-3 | TGTGCCAGCAGTTACGCCCTGGGACAGGTGAACAATCAGCCCCAGCATTTT | CASSYALGQVNNQPQHF
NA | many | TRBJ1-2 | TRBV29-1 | TGCAGCGTGCCCGAACCGTCGGGTGGCTACACCTTC | CSVPEPSGGYTF
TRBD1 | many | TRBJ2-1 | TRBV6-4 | TGTGCCAGCAGTGAGGCCAGGGGGTATGAGCAGTTCTTC | CASSEARGYEQFF
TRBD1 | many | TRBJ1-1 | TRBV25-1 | TGTGCCAGCACCCAGACAGGGCGCACTGAAGCTTTCTTT | CASTQTGRTEAFF
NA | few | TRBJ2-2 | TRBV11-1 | TGTGCCAGCAGCGACGACGACGCTAGACCCGGGGAGCTGTTTTTT | CASSDDDARPGELFF
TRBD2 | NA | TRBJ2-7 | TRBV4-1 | TGCGCCAGCAGCCAAGAAAAGAGGGGAGGGCGGTACGAGCAGTACTTC | CASSQEKRGGRYEQYF
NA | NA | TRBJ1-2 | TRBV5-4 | TGTGCCAGCAGCTTCGGCAGGGAGGGAAGTTATGGCTACACCTTC | CASSFGREGSYGYTF